Here is one TCR beta chain with its context. Its antigen is unidentified. The data derive from a study of OX40 agonist ivuxolimab in advanced cancers. Turning to the study itself: The diagnoses of dose-escalation patients were hepatocellular carcinoma, melanoma, renal cell or head and neck cancer. General study points: The study did not work out the antigen specificity of the expanded peripheral T cells.

Clones were read by immunoSEQ multiplex PCR, and TCRdb kept only the in-frame ones, dropping some. Of 55,000 to 90,000 clones in the sample, roughly 85% were seen once. The CDR3 runs to 17 residues. The V and J ends lost 3 bases and 3 bases, in that order; junction bases with no gene match: 13. Looked up from germline, CDR1 is KGHSH and CDR2 is LQKENI. The receptor's source is an adult with an advanced solid tumor such as melanoma, head and neck, liver or kidney cancer. The chain uses TRBV18 and TRBJ2-7, with 8 positions matching TRBD1. The input for sequencing was CD4+ or CD8+ T cells sorted from blood, taken in a trial of the OX40 agonist ivuxolimab. The CDR3 DNA follows: TGTGCCAGCTCACCGGGCAGGGGGCGTCGTTATAGCTACGAGCAGTACTTC. This encodes CASSPGRGRRYSYEQYF.